This T cell receptor beta chain emerged from a study of blood T cell repertoires in COVID-19. Generated by immunoSEQ multiplex PCR, the TCRdb table keeps only in-frame clones and is missing some. The repertoire holds about 670,000 clones, with approximately 90% as singletons. With 0 bases removed from V and 6 bases from J, the gap between germline ends came to 13 bases. Germline V lookup: CDR1 SGHRS, CDR2 YFSETQ. The CDR3 has 14 residues. Material for sequencing was peripheral blood. The clonotype was recovered from a woman between 18 and 29 years old with acute or convalescent COVID-19. The V call is TRBV5-1, the J call TRBJ2-7; D perhaps matches TRBD2 (6 bases). This chain's CDR3 is CASSLGHNGGEQYF. The CDR3 DNA is TGCGCCAGCAGCTTGGGCCATAACGGGGGCGAGCAGTACTTC.